Below are 18 T cell receptor beta chains sequenced from a single sample in a study of T cells after yellow fever vaccination. TCRdb reprocessed the 5' RACE reads with MiXCR, giving one entry per CDR3 protein. The data contain 550,000 or so distinct CDR3 sequences, over 15% of them seen just once; the ten biggest clones take up over 11%. This specimen consisted of PBMCs, obtained 15 days after the yellow fever booster vaccination. The source of these receptors is a man between 25 and 39 years old who received the YFV17D yellow fever vaccine.

This clonotype has a handful of counts. The chain recombines TRBV29-1 with TRBJ1-4, with D unresolved. The V end lost 5 bases, the J end lost 4 bases, and 11 bases lay between the germline ends. Germline V gives CDR1 SQVTM, CDR2 ANQGSEA. CDR3 length equals 13 residues. CDR3 amino acids: CSVLSYGNEKLFF. The CDR3, as DNA: TGCAGCGTTCTCTCCTATGGTAATGAAAAACTGTTTTTT.

The table lists this clonotype with many counts. The rearrangement joins TRBV12-3 or TRBV12-4 to TRBJ2-3; D is uncertain. V dropped 3 bases and J dropped 6 bases, with 7 bases sitting between them. This CDR3 is 12 amino acids long. This chain's CDR3 is CASSFLRDTQYF. CDR3 nucleotide sequence: TGTGCCAGCAGTTTCCTCAGGGATACGCAGTATTTT.

This clonotype appeared a few times. The chain couples TRBV20-1 to TRBJ2-5, with D possibly being TRBD1 (6 bases). Germline loops: CDR1 DFQATT, CDR2 SNEGSKA (reference sequence). The germline V and J ends were trimmed by 0 bases and 10 bases, with 15 bases remaining between them. The CDR3 sequence is 13 residues long. The CDR3 spells CSARDLRVGGQYF. DNA of the CDR3: TGCAGTGCTAGAGATCTGCGGGTAGGGGGCCAGTACTTC.

This clonotype has a handful of counts. The chain is built from TRBV20-1 and TRBJ2-3; TRBD2 is a possible D gene (6 bases). The V end was cut by 2 bases, the J end by 2 bases, with 14 bases between. The germline gives CDR1 DFQATT, CDR2 SNEGSKA (reference sequence). The CDR3 totals 15 residues. The CDR3 region has the DNA TGCAGTGCTAGACCGGGCGGGGAGATCACAGATACGCAGTATTTT. Protein sequence: CSARPGGEITDTQYF.

V usage is TRBV20-1 and J usage is TRBJ1-6; D call uncertain. Trimming took off 0 bases at V and 6 bases at J, with 3 bases between the two ends. This CDR3 has 12 residues. Germline CDR1 and CDR2: DFQATT and SNEGSKA (reference sequence). CDR3 sequence: CSAREANSPLHF. The DNA of the CDR3 is TGCAGTGCTAGAGAGGCTAATTCACCCCTCCACTTT.

With respect to this clonotype: The junction differs from germline at one of its ends, possibly a read error. The rearrangement joins TRBV6-5 to TRBJ2-5; D uncertain. The germline CDR1 and CDR2 sequences are MNHEY and SVGAGI. This CDR3 has 14 residues. The CDR3 reads CACSYSSSLETQYF. The CDR3 region has the DNA TGTGCCTGCAGTTACTCGTCTAGTTTGGAGACCCAGTACTTC.

In this sample, this clonotype turned up a few times. The rearrangement links TRBV7-2 to TRBJ2-1; D remains ambiguous. Per the germline V gene, CDR1 is SGHTA and CDR2 is FQGNSA. CDR3 length: 14 residues. The V gene lost 1 base and the J gene lost 4 bases, with 8 bases spanning the gap. The chain's CDR3 is CASSLVGFYNEQFF. CDR3 DNA sequence: TGTGCCAGCAGCTTAGTCGGGTTTTACAATGAGCAGTTCTTC.

This chain uses TRBV10-3 with TRBJ2-2; no firm D call. Germline V lookup: CDR1 ENHRY, CDR2 SYGVKD. The CDR3 runs to 11 residues. The ends were cut back, 7 bases at V and 6 bases at J, with 6 bases in the middle. CDR3 protein: CAITEAGELFF. The CDR3 DNA is TGTGCCATCACGGAAGCCGGGGAGCTGTTTTTT.

The V call is TRBV29-1, the J call TRBJ2-5, with a weak D call TRBD1 (5 bases). The germline CDR1 and CDR2 sequences are SQVTM and ANQGSEA. The CDR3 contains 13 residues. V was pared by 5 bases and J by 5 bases, with 15 bases between. The CDR3 here is CSVCEGARETQYF. The CDR3 nucleotides read TGCAGCGTTTGCGAAGGGGCGCGGGAGACCCAGTACTTC.

V gene TRBV7-2 combines with J gene TRBJ2-3; 9 nucleotides align to TRBD1. The CDR3 is 17 amino acids. From germline, CDR1 is SGHTA and CDR2 FQGNSA. V was clipped by 0 bases and J by 5 bases; unmatched bases: 9. The CDR3 sequence: CASSLAAGTGYGDTQYF. The CDR3 bases are TGTGCCAGCAGCTTAGCGGCCGGGACAGGGTATGGAGATACGCAGTATTTT.

V and J are TRBV20-1 and TRBJ2-3; D is possibly TRBD1 or TRBD2 (5 bases each). V shed 4 bases and J shed 2 bases, with 16 bases lying between them. The CDR3 covers 15 residues. Per germline, CDR1 DFQATT and CDR2 SNEGSKA (reference sequence). The CDR3 DNA reads TGCAGTGCTATGGGTGAGAGGGGTCCCACAGATACGCAGTATTTT. It encodes CSAMGERGPTDTQYF.

The chain employs TRBV12-3 or TRBV12-4 and TRBJ2-1; D is unclear. Deletions cut 3 bases from V and 8 bases from J, with 11 bases between. The CDR3 spans 13 residues. The CDR3 region is CASSFSVVDEQFF. Here the CDR3 DNA reads TGTGCCAGCAGTTTCTCGGTTGTCGATGAGCAGTTCTTC.

The rearrangement links TRBV29-1 to TRBJ1-5; D might be TRBD1 (5 bases). Trimming cost V 6 bases and J 2 bases, with 8 bases left between them. Looked up from germline, CDR1 is SQVTM and CDR2 is ANQGSEA. The CDR3 covers 12 residues. CDR3 nucleotide sequence: TGCAGCGTGGGGGATGGCAATCAGCCCCAGCATTTT. It yields the protein CSVGDGNQPQHF.

The gene calls are TRBV20-1 and TRBJ2-1, with D hard to call. CDR1 and CDR2 from the germline V gene are DFQATT and SNEGSKA (reference sequence). Trimming pared 5 bases from V and 8 bases from J, leaving 13 bases between. This CDR3 contains 12 residues. The CDR3 region has the DNA TGCAGTGCTTACACCTGGAGCGATGAGCAGTTCTTC. Its translation: CSAYTWSDEQFF.

The chain combines TRBV7-8 with TRBJ2-7; 7 bases match TRBD2. This CDR3 contains 14 residues. With V trimmed by 6 bases and J by 4 bases, 9 bases remained unmatched. Germline-derived CDR1 and CDR2 are SGHVS and FQNEAQ. Here the CDR3 reads CASRLGGSLYEQYF. The CDR3 DNA follows: TGTGCCAGCAGATTGGGGGGGTCCCTTTACGAGCAGTACTTC.

The chain is built from TRBV20-1 and TRBJ1-5, with 7 bases fitting TRBD1. V gave up 0 bases and J gave up 4 bases; unmatched junction bases: 3. Germline V gene data show CDR1 as DFQATT and CDR2 as SNEGSKA (reference sequence). The CDR3 extends over 14 amino acids. The CDR3 DNA reads TGCAGTGCTAGAGAAGGGGGCGGGAATCAGCCCCAGCATTTT. It codes for CSAREGGGNQPQHF.

The gene calls are TRBV5-6 and TRBJ1-5, with TRBD1 as a possible D gene (6 bases). Per the germline V gene, CDR1 is SGHDT and CDR2 is YYEEEE. V lost 1 base, J lost 7 bases, and 15 bases lay in between. The CDR3 runs 15 residues. CDR3 DNA: TGTGCCAGCAGCTTGTTACAGGGAAATCGGCAGCCCCAGCATTTT. Its protein product is CASSLLQGNRQPQHF.

The DNA of the CDR3 is TGCAGTGCTAGAGTCTACGAACCAGGGACTAGCGGGAGTTACGAGCAGTACTTC. Translated: CSARVYEPGTSGSYEQYF. The chain carries TRBV20-1 and TRBJ2-7; 14 bases line up with TRBD2. CDR3 length equals 18 residues. CDR1 and CDR2 from the germline V gene are DFQATT and SNEGSKA (reference sequence). V lost 1 base to trimming and J lost 4 bases; unmatched junction nucleotides: 12.